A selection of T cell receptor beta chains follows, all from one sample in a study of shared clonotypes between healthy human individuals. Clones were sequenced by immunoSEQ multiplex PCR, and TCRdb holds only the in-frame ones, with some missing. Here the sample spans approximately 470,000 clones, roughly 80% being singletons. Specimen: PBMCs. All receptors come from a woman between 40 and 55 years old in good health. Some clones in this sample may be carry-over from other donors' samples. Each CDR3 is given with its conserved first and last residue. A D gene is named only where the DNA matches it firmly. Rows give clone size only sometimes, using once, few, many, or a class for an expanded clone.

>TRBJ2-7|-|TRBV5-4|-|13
TGTGCCAGCAGCTTGCCAGCAGCCTACGAGCAGTACTTC
CASSLPAAYEQYF
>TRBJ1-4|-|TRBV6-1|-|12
TGTGCCAGCAGTGGATCAGGGGAAAAACTGTTTTTT
CASSGSGEKLFF
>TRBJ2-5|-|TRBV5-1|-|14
TGCGCCAGCAGTGCCGGGACACTTGGGGAGACCCAGTACTTC
CASSAGTLGETQYF
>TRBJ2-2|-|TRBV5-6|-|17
TGTGCCAGCAGCTTTTCCTGGGGCCCGGCGAACACCGGGGAGCTGTTTTTT
CASSFSWGPANTGELFF
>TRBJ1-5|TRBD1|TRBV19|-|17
TGTGCCAGTAGAGGGGGGACAGGGAGTGTGAGCAATCAGCCCCAGCATTTT
CASRGGTGSVSNQPQHF
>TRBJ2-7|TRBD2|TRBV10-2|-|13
TGCGCCAGCAGTGAGTATGGTAGCGGGGGGGAGTACTTC
CASSEYGSGGEYF
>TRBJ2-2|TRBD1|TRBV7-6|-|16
TGTGCCAGCAGCTCACAGGGGCTCCCGAACACCGGGGAGCTGTTTTTT
CASSSQGLPNTGELFF
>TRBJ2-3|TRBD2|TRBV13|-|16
TGTGCCAGCAGCACTAGACTAGCGGGATCCAAGGATACGCAGTATTTT
CASSTRLAGSKDTQYF
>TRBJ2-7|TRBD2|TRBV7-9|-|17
TGTGCCAGCAGCTCCGGACTAGCGGGAGGCCGCTCCTACGAGCAGTACTTC
CASSSGLAGGRSYEQYF
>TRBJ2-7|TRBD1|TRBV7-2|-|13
TGTGCCAGCAGCCCGTACAGACAGGGGCCAACTTACTTC
CASSPYRQGPTYF
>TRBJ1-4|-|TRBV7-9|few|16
TGTGCCAGCAGCTTTAATTGGGACGGAAATAATGAAAAACTGTTTTTT
CASSFNWDGNNEKLFF
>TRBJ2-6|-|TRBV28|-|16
TGTGCCAGCAGTTTGGGTACAGTCTCTGGGGCCAACGTCCTGACTTTC
CASSLGTVSGANVLTF
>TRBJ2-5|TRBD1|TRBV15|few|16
TGTGCCACCAGCAGAGTTTCCGGGACAGGGGGGGAGACCCAGTACTTC
CATSRVSGTGGETQYF
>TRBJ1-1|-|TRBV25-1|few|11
TGTGCCAGCATGAAGAACACTGAAGCTTTCTTT
CASMKNTEAFF
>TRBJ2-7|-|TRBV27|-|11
TGTGCCAGCAGTGAAGTGACCGAGCAGTACTTC
CASSEVTEQYF
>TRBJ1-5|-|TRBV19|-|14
TGTGCCAGTAGTACCAGACAGATGAATCAGCCCCAGCATTTT
CASSTRQMNQPQHF
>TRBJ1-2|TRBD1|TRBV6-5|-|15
TGTGCCAGCAATTACGCAGGGGGCGATAACTATGGCTACACCTTC
CASNYAGGDNYGYTF
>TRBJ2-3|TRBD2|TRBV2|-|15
TGTGCCAGCAGTGGACTAGCCCGGGCAACAGATACGCAGTATTTT
CASSGLARATDTQYF
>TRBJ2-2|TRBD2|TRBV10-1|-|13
TGCGCCAGGGGCGGGAGCAGGACCGGGGAGCTGTTTTTT
CARGGSRTGELFF
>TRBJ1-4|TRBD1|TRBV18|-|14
TGTGCCAGCTCAACCGGGACAGCAGAGGAAAAACTGTTTTTT
CASSTGTAEEKLFF
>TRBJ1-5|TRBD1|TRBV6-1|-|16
TGTGCCAGCAGTGTTGTTGCAGGGGGTAGCAATCAGCCCCAGCATTTT
CASSVVAGGSNQPQHF
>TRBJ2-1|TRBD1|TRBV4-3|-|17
TGCGCCAGCAGCCAAGATTCAGCGGCAGGGGGCCGGAATGAGCAGTTCTTC
CASSQDSAAGGRNEQFF
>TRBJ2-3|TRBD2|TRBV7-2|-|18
TGTGCCAGCAGCTTACGGTTTAGCGGGATGCTATACGGAGATACGCAGTATTTT
CASSLRFSGMLYGDTQYF
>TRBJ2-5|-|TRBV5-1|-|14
TGCGCCAGCAGCTTGATGACAGGCCAAGAGACCCAGTACTTC
CASSLMTGQETQYF
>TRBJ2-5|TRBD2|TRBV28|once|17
TGTGCCAGCAGTTTTCGAACCAGGACTAGCGATACGGAGACCCAGTACTTC
CASSFRTRTSDTETQYF
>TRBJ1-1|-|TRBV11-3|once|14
TGTGCCAGCAGCTTAGGAGGGACCGGGGGTGAAGCTTTCTTT
CASSLGGTGGEAFF
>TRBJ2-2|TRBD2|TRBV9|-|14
TGTGCCAGCCGACTAGCACCCAACACCGGGGAGCTGTTTTTT
CASRLAPNTGELFF
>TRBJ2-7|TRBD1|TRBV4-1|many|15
TGCGCCAGCAGCCAAGCCGTAGGACAGGGCCGCGAGCAGTACTTC
CASSQAVGQGREQYF
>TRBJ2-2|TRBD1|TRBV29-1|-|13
TGCAGCGTTGTAACAGGGGGGACCGGGGAGCTGTTTTTT
CSVVTGGTGELFF
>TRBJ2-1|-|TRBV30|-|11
TGTGCCTGGAGTGACGTATCTGAGCAGTTCTTC
CAWSDVSEQFF
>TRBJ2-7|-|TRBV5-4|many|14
TGTGCCAGCAGCTTGGGTAGCAGGGAGTACGAGCAGTACTTC
CASSLGSREYEQYF
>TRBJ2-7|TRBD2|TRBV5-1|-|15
TGCGCCAGCAGCGACGGACTAGCGGGAGTCGGCGAGCAGTACTTC
CASSDGLAGVGEQYF
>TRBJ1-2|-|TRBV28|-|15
TGTGCCAGCAGTTTATCTGGGGTCTCCTTCTATGGCTACACCTTC
CASSLSGVSFYGYTF
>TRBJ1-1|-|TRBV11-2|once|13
TGTGCCAGCAGTCCCGAGGTGGGAACTGAAGCTTTCTTT
CASSPEVGTEAFF
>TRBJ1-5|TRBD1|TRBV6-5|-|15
TGTGCCAGCAGCGGCCTTCAGGGGGCAGATCAGCCCCAGCATTTT
CASSGLQGADQPQHF
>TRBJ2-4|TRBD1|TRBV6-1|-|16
TGTGCCAGCAGTGGGGGGACAGGGGACGGGGTTGACATTCAGTACTTC
CASSGGTGDGVDIQYF
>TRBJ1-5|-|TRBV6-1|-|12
TGTGCCAGCAGTAGGGTTAGTCAGCCCCAGCATTTT
CASSRVSQPQHF
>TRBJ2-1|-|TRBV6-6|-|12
TGTGCCAGCAGTTACTCAATCGGTGAGCAGTTCTTC
CASSYSIGEQFF
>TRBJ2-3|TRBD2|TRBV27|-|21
TGTGCCAGCAGTCCCTCGGGGGCGCGACTAGCGGGCCGAGGTGGCACAGATACGCAGTATTTT
CASSPSGARLAGRGGTDTQYF
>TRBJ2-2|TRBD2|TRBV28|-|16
TGTGCCAGCAGTTTATATACTAGCGGGAACACCGGGGAGCTGTTTTTT
CASSLYTSGNTGELFF
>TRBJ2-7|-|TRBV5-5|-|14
TGTGCCAGCAGCTTTGGGACGGGGACTTACGAGCAGTACTTC
CASSFGTGTYEQYF